This T cell receptor (beta chain) was identified during a study of T cell clonality in common variable immunodeficiency. Whole-study findings and limits: Fewer TCRbeta clones were shared among CVID subjects than controls.

Profiling relied on immunoSEQ multiplex PCR, and the TCRdb table lists in-frame clones only, not all of them. The sample gives about 37,000 clones, none seen only once, and the top ten clones hold 3%. This clone was picked up many times. What it recognizes is unknown. Heparinized whole blood, roughly 4.5 to 8 ml, came from each donor. This receptor was identified in a person aged 18 to 75 in good health. The sequenced sample was peripheral blood mononuclear cells.

CDR3 DNA (partial): TGTGCCAGCAGCCCGCAGGGGGCAATGAACACTGAA. The encoded protein is CASSPQGAMNTE. The CDR3 in its entirety is CASSPQGAMNTEAFF. V is TRBV13 and J is TRBJ1-1, with 8 nucleotides matching TRBD1. The CDR3 end falls 3 residues outside the read, so it is completed with the germline J gene. The ends lost 5 bases at V and 0 bases at J; junction bases unmatched: 5. Germline V lookup: CDR1 PRHDT, CDR2 FYEKMQ (reference sequence). The CDR3 spans 15 residues.